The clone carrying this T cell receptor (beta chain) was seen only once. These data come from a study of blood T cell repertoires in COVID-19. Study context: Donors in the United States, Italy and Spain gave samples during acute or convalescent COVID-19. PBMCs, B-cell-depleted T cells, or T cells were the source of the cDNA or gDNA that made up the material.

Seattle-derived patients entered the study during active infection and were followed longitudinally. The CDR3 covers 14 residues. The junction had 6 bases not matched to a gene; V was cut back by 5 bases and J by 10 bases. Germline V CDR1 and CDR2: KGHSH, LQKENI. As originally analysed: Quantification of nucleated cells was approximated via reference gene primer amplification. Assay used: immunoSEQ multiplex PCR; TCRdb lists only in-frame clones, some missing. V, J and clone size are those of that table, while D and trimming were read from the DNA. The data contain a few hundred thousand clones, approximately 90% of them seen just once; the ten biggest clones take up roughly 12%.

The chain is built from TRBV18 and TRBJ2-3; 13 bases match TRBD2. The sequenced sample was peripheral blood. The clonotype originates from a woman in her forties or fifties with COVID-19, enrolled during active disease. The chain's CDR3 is CASSTSGLAGSQYF. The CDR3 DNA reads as TGTGCCAGCTCAACATCGGGACTAGCGGGGTCGCAGTATTTT.